This TCR beta chain was identified during a study of blood T cells in healthy people across ages. Then a second PCR, running roughly 7 to 11 cycles, was carried out with a sample-barcoded 5' primer and a J-beta primer mix. TCRdb re-called the 5' RACE reads through MiXCR, storing one row per CDR3 protein. There are under 2 million distinct CDR3 sequences in the sample; about 31% occur only once, and roughly 10% lies in the top ten. This clonotype has more than one count but fewer than ten. The TCR comes from a woman aged 25-40 years in good health. The material sequenced was blood.

The CDR3 region has the DNA TGTGCCAGCAGCGACTCAGGAGGATGGGACACCCATGAGCAGTTCTTC. Translated: CASSDSGGWDTHEQFF. The V gene is TRBV7-9, the J gene TRBJ2-1; TRBD1 might be the D (6 bases). The CDR3 consists of 16 residues. CDR1 SEHNR and CDR2 FQNEAQ come from the germline V gene (reference sequence). Trimming took off 5 bases at V and 8 bases at J, with 22 bases between the two ends.